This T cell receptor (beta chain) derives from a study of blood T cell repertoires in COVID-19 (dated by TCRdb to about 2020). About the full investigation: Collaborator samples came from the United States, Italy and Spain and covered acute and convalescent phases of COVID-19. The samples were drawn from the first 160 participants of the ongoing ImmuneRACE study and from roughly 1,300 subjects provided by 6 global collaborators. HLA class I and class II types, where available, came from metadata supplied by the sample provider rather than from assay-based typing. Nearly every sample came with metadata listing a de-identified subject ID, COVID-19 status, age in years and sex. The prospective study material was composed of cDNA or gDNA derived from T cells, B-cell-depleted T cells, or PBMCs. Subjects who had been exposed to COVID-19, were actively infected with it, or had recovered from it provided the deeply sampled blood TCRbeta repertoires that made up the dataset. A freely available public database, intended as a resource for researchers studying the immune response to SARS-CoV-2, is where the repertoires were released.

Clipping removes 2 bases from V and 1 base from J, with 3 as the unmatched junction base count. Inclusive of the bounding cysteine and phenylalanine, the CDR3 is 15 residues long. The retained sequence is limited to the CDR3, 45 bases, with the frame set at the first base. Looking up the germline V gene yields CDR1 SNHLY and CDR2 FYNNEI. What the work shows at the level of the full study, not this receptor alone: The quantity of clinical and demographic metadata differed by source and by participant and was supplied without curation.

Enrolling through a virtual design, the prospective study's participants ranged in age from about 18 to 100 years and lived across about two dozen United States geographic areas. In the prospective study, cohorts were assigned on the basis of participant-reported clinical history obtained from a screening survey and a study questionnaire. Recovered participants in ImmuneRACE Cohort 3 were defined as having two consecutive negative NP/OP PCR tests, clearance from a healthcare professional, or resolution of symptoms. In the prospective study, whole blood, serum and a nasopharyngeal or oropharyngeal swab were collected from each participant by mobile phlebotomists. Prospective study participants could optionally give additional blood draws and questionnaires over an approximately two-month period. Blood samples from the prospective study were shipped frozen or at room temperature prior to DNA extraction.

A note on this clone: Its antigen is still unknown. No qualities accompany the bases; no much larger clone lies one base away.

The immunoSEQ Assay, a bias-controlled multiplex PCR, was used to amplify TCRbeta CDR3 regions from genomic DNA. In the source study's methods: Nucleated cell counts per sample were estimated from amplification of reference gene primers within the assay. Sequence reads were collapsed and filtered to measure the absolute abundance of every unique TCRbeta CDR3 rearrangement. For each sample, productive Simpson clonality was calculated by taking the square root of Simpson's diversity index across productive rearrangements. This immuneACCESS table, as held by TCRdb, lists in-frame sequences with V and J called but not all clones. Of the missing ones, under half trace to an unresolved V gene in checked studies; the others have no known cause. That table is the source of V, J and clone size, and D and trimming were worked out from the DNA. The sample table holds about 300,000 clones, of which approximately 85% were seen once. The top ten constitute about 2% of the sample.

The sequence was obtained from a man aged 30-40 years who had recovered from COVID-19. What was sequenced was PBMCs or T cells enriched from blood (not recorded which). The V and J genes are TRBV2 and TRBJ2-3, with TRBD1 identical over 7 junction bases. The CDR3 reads CASSERTGRTDTQYF. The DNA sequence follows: TGTGCCAGCAGTGAACGGACAGGCCGCACAGATACGCAGTATTTT. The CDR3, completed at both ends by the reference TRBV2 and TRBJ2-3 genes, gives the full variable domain EPEVTQTPSHQVTQMGQEVILRCVPISNHLYFYWYRQILGQKVEFLVSFYNNEISEKSEIFDDQFSVERPDGSNFTLKIRSTKLEDSAMYFCASSERTGRTDTQYFGPGTRLTVL.